The rows below give T cell receptor beta chains drawn from one sample of a study of monozygotic twins with inflammatory bowel disease. TCRdb re-called the 5' RACE reads and shows each CDR3 protein once, DNA omitted. In total, the table holds about 160,000 distinct CDR3 sequences. Sequencing input: blood. The receptors shown here come from a human donor with ulcerative colitis or Crohn's disease, or a healthy co-twin of an affected twin (not recorded which). Each CDR3 is given with its conserved first and last residue. Fields, in order: CDR3 protein, V gene, J gene, CDR3 length.

CDR3 protein: CASETPSSETQYF
V gene: TRBV6-2/TRBV6-3
J gene: TRBJ2-5
CDR3 length: 13

CDR3 protein: CSANRGNNSPLHF
V gene: TRBV20-1
J gene: TRBJ1-6
CDR3 length: 13

CDR3 protein: CASSQAIRRSSTDTQYF
V gene: TRBV4-1
J gene: TRBJ2-3
CDR3 length: 17

CDR3 protein: CSALGGDQPQHF
V gene: TRBV20-1
J gene: TRBJ1-5
CDR3 length: 12

CDR3 protein: CASSPPTGDSYEQYF
V gene: TRBV4-1
J gene: TRBJ2-7
CDR3 length: 15

CDR3 protein: CASSLRLGSPLHF
V gene: TRBV12-3/TRBV12-4
J gene: TRBJ1-6
CDR3 length: 13

CDR3 protein: CASSSRGSGEGVPDTQYF
V gene: TRBV11-2
J gene: TRBJ2-3
CDR3 length: 18

CDR3 protein: CASRVDRDQETQYF
V gene: TRBV6-1
J gene: TRBJ2-5
CDR3 length: 14

CDR3 protein: CASSSGAGTEAFF
V gene: TRBV12-3/TRBV12-4
J gene: TRBJ1-1
CDR3 length: 13

CDR3 protein: CASSQDVGGRGYTF
V gene: TRBV4-3
J gene: TRBJ1-2
CDR3 length: 14

CDR3 protein: CASSQDQGSNEKLFF
V gene: TRBV14
J gene: TRBJ1-4
CDR3 length: 15

CDR3 protein: CASSRTTGGEQYF
V gene: TRBV4-1
J gene: TRBJ2-7
CDR3 length: 13

CDR3 protein: CASSFPSLSYEQYF
V gene: TRBV13
J gene: TRBJ2-7
CDR3 length: 14

CDR3 protein: CASSSGQDRVVYEQYF
V gene: TRBV5-1
J gene: TRBJ2-7
CDR3 length: 16

CDR3 protein: CASSPYSQEFYGYTF
V gene: TRBV11-2
J gene: TRBJ1-2
CDR3 length: 15

CDR3 protein: CSARGFNSYEQYF
V gene: TRBV20-1
J gene: TRBJ2-7
CDR3 length: 13

CDR3 protein: CSASDNGQGTSPLHF
V gene: TRBV20-1
J gene: TRBJ1-6
CDR3 length: 15

CDR3 protein: CASTSLPGLGAAQYF
V gene: TRBV12-3/TRBV12-4
J gene: TRBJ2-7
CDR3 length: 15

CDR3 protein: CASRRHLAGGPQNEQYF
V gene: TRBV28
J gene: TRBJ2-7
CDR3 length: 17

CDR3 protein: CASSTSGTSRGRGTGELFF
V gene: TRBV9
J gene: TRBJ2-2
CDR3 length: 19

CDR3 protein: CASSLLAGDLYNEQFF
V gene: TRBV6-5
J gene: TRBJ2-1
CDR3 length: 16

CDR3 protein: CASSVAGTTEAFF
V gene: TRBV9
J gene: TRBJ1-1
CDR3 length: 13

CDR3 protein: CASSYYGQQETQYF
V gene: TRBV6-2/TRBV6-3
J gene: TRBJ2-5
CDR3 length: 14

CDR3 protein: CASSLDGYNEQFF
V gene: TRBV5-1
J gene: TRBJ2-1
CDR3 length: 13

CDR3 protein: CAWSVRGRGNSPLHF
V gene: TRBV30
J gene: TRBJ1-6
CDR3 length: 15

CDR3 protein: CASRPRGKSHEQYF
V gene: TRBV6-2/TRBV6-3
J gene: TRBJ2-7
CDR3 length: 14

CDR3 protein: CASSPPFRALRGNEQFF
V gene: TRBV18
J gene: TRBJ2-1
CDR3 length: 17